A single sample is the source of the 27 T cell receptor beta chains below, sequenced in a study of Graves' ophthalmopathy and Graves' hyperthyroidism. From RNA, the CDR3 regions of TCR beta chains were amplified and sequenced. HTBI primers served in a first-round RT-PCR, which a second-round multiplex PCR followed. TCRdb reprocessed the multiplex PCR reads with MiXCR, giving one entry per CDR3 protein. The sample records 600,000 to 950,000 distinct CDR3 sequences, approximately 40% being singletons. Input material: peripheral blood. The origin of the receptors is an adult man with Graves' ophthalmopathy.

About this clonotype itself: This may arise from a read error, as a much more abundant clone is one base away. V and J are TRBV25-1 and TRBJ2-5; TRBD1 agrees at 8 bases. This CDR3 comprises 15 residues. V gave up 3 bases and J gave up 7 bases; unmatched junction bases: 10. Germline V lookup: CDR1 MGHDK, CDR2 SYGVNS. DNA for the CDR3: TGTGCCAGCAGTGACGTCCGGGACAGGTCCGTGACCCAGTACTTC. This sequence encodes CASSDVRDRSVTQYF.

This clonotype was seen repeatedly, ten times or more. CDR3 nucleotide sequence: TGTGCCAGCAGCCTAAGACAGGGGAGCTATGGCTACACCTTC. As protein: CASSLRQGSYGYTF. This chain connects TRBV7-9 to TRBJ1-2; 8 bases match TRBD1. The germline CDR1 and CDR2 sequences are SEHNR and FQNEAQ (reference sequence). This CDR3 is 14 amino acids long. J lost 4 bases, V lost 5 bases, and 6 bases had no gene match.

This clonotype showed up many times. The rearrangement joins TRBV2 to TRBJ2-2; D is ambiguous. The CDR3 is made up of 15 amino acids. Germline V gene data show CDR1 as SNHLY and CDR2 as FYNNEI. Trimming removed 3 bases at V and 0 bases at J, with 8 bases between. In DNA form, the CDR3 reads TGTGCCAGCAGTGATCTCAGTTCGAACACCGGGGAGCTGTTTTTT. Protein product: CASSDLSSNTGELFF.

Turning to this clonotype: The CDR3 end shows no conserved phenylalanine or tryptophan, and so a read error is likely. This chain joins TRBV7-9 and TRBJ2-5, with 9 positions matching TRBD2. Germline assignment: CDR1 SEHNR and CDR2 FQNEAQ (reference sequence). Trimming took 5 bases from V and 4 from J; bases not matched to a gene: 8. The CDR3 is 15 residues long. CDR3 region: CASSGWSSGGETQYV. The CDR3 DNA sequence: TGTGCCAGCAGCGGGTGGAGTAGCGGGGGAGAGACCCAGTACGTC.

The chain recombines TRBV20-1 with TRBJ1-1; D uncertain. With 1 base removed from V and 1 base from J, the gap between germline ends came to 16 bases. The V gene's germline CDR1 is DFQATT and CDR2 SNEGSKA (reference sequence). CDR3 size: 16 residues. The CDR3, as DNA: TGCAGTGCTAGAGGTTTCGATAGGGATAAGAACACTGAAGCTTTCTTT. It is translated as CSARGFDRDKNTEAFF.

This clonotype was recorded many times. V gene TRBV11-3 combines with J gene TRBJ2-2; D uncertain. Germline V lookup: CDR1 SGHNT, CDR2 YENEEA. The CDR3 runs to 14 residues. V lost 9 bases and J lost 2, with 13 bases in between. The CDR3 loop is CASSRRGNTGELFF. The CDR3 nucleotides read TGTGCCAGTAGCCGCCGCGGAAACACCGGGGAGCTGTTTTTT.

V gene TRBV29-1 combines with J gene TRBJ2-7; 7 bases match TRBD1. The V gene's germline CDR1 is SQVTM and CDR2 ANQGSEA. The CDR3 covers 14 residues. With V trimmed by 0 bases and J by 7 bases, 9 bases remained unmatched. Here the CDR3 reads CSVEDGRGTGEQYF. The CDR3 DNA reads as TGCAGCGTTGAAGACGGCAGGGGGACCGGGGAGCAGTACTTC.

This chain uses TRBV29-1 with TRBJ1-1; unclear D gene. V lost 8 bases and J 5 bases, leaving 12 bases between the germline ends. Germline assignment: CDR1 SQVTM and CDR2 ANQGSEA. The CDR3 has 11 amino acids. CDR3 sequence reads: CSRRVETEAFF. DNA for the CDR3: TGCAGCCGGAGGGTTGAGACTGAAGCTTTCTTT.

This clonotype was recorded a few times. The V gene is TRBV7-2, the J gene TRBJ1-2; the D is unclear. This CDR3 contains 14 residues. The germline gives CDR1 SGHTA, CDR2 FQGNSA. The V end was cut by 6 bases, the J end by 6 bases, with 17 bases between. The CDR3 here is CASSPGVGRHGYTF. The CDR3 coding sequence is TGTGCCAGCAGTCCTGGAGTTGGTAGGCATGGCTACACCTTC.

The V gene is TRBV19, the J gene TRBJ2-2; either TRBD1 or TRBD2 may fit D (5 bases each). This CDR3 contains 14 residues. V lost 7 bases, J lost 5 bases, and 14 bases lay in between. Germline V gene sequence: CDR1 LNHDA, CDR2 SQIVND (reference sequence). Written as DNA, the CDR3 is TGTGCCAGTATATTGGGGGTTGGGACCGGGGAGCTGTTTTTT. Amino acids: CASILGVGTGELFF.

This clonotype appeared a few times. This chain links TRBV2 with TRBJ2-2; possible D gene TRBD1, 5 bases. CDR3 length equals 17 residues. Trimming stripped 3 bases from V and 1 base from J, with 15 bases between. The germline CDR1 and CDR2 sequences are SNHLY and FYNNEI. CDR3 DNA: TGTGCCAGCAGTGACGTCCTAAGAAGGGGGAACACCGGGGAGCTGTTTTTT. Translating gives CASSDVLRRGNTGELFF.

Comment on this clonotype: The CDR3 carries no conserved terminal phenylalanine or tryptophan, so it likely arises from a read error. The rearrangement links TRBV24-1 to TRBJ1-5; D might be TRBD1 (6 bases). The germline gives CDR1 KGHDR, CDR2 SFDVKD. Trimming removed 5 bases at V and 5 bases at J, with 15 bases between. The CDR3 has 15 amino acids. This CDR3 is CATSGSGTPYQPQHS. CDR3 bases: TGTGCCACCAGTGGCTCCGGGACACCTTATCAGCCCCAGCATTCT.

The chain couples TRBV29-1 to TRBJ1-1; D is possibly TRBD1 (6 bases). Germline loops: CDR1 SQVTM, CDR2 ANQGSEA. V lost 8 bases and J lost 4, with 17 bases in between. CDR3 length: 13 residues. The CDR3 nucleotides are TGCAGCCAAGTAGGGACACAACTCACTGAAGCTTTCTTT. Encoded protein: CSQVGTQLTEAFF.

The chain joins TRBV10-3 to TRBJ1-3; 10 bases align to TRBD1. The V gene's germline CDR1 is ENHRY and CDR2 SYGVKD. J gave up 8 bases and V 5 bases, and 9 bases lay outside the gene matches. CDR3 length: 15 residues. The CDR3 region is CAISTGTGVQHTIYF. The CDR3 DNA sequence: TGTGCCATCAGTACCGGGACAGGGGTGCAGCACACCATATATTTT.

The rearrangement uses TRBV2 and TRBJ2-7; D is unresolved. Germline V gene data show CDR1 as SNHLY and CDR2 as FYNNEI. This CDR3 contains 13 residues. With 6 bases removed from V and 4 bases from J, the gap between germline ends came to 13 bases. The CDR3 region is CASSQVGSYEQYF. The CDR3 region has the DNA TGTGCCAGCAGCCAAGTGGGATCGTACGAGCAGTACTTC.

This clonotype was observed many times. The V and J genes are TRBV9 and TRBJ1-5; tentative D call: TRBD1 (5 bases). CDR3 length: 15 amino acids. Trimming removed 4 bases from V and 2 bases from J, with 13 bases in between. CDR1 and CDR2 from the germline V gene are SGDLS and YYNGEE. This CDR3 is CASSPQPGRNQPQHF. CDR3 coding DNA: TGTGCCAGCAGCCCCCAGCCAGGGCGCAATCAGCCCCAGCATTTT.

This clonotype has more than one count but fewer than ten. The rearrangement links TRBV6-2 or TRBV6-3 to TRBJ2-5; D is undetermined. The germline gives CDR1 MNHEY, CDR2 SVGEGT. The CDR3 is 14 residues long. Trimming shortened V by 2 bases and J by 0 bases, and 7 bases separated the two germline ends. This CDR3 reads CASSYPPYQETQYF. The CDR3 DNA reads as TGTGCCAGCAGTTACCCCCCGTACCAAGAGACCCAGTACTTC.

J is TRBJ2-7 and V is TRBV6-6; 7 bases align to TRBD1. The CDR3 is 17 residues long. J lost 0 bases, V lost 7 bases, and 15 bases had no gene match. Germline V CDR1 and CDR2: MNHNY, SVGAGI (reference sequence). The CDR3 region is CASTPGTDTPSSYEQYF. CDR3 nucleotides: TGTGCCAGCACCCCAGGGACAGATACACCCAGCTCCTACGAGCAGTACTTC.

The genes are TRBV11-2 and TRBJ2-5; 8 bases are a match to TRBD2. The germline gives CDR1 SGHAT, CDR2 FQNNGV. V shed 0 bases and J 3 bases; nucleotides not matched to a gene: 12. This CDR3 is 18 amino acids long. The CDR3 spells CASSLEFVPAGAEETQYF. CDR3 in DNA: TGTGCCAGCAGCTTAGAGTTTGTTCCAGCGGGAGCCGAAGAGACCCAGTACTTC.

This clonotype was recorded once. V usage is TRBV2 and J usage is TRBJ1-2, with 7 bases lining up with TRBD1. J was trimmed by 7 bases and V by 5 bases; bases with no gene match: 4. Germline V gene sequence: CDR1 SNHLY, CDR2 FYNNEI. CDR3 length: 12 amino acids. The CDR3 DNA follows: TGTGCCAGCAGTTCGCAGGGGGTTGGCTACACCTTC. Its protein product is CASSSQGVGYTF.

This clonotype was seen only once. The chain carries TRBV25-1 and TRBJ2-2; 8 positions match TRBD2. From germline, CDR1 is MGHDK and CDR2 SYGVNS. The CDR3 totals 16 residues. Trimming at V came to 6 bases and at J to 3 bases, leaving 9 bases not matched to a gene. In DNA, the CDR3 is TGTGCCAGCAGCGTCGATAGCGGGGAGTACACCGGGGAGCTGTTTTTT. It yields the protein CASSVDSGEYTGELFF.

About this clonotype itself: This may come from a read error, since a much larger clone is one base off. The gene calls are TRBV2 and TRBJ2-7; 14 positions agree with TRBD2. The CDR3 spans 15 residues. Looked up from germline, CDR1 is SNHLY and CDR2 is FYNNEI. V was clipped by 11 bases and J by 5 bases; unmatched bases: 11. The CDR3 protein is CAGGQTGLAGDEQYF. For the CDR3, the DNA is TGTGCCGGCGGCCAGACGGGACTAGCGGGAGACGAGCAGTACTTC.

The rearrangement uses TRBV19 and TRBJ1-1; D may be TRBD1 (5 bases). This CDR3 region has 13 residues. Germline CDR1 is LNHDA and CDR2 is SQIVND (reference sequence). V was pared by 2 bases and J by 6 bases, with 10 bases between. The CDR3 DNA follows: TGTGCCAGTAGTATACAGGGATCCGCTGAAGCTTTCTTT. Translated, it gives CASSIQGSAEAFF.

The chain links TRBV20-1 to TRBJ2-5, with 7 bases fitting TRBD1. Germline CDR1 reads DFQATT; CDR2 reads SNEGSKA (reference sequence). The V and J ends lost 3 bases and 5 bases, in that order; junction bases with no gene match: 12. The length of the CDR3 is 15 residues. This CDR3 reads CSARGQGVSWETQYF. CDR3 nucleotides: TGCAGTGCTAGGGGGCAGGGGGTGTCTTGGGAGACCCAGTACTTC.

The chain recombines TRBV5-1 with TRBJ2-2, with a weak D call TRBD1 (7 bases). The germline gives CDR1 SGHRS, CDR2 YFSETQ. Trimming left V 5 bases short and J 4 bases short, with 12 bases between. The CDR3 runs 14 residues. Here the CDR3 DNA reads TGCGCCAGCAGGCGGGACAGAGGCACCGGGGAGCTGTTTTTT. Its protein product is CASRRDRGTGELFF.

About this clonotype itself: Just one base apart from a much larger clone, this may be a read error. The CDR3 DNA is TGTGCCAGCAGGCCGGGCCCCGGTGAGACCCAGTACTTC. Translated, it gives CASRPGPGETQYF. The chain links TRBV2 to TRBJ2-5; D gene unclear. Deletions cut 6 bases from V and 5 bases from J, with 13 bases between. The CDR3 runs to 13 residues. CDR1 SNHLY and CDR2 FYNNEI come from the germline V gene.

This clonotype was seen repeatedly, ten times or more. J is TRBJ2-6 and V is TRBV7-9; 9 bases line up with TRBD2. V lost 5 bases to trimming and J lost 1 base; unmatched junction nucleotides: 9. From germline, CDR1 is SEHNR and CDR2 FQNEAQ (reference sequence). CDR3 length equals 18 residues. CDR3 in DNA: TGTGCCAGCAGCCGCGGGAGGGGGTTAGGATCTGGGGCCAACGTCCTGACTTTC. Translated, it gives CASSRGRGLGSGANVLTF.